This TCR beta chain originates from a study of T cell responses to AZD1222 COVID-19 vaccine. Concerning this clone itself: Antigen specificity is unknown.

Notes on the study in general: Spike-specific TCR breadth and depth both grew after two AZD1222 doses. There were repertoire samples only from the period after the peak T cell response. Close to half of all spike-specific TCRs reportedly target regions of the variants that are unmutated.

Germline lookup yields CDR1 LNHDA and CDR2 SQIVND (reference sequence). V was pared by 1 base and J by 2 bases, with 13 bases between. The CDR3 has 16 amino acids. Second doses were pooled across both intervals (about 4 or about 12 weeks). Sequencing was performed with immunoSEQ multiplex PCR; in TCRdb, only in-frame clones are kept and a portion is missing. The data show 150,000 to 200,000 clones, around 90% seen once. The sample here was peripheral blood, taken 28 days after the second AZD1222 dose. The receptor was isolated from an adult who received the AZD1222 COVID-19 vaccine. This rearrangement joins TRBV19 to TRBJ2-3; D may be TRBD1 or TRBD2 (6 bases each). This chain's CDR3 is CASSIVGGTDTDTQYF. The CDR3 DNA is TGTGCCAGTAGTATAGTGGGGGGCACGGACACAGATACGCAGTATTTT.